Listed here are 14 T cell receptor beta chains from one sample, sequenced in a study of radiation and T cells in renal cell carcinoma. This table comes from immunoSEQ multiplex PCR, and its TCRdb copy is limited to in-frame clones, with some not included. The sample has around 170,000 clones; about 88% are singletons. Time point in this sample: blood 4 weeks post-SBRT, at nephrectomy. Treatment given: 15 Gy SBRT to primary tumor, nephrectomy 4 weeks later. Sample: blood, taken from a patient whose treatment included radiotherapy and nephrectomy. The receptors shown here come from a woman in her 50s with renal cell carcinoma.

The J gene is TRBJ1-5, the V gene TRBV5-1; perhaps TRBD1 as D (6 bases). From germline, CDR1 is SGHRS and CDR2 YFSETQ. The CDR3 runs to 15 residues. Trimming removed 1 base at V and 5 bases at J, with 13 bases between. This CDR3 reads CASSLTAGDHQPQHF. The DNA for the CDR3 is TGCGCCAGCAGCTTGACGGCAGGGGATCATCAGCCCCAGCATTTT.

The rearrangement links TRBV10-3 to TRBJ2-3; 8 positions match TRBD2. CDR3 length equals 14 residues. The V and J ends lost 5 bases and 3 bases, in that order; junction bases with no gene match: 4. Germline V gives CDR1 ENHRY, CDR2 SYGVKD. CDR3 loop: CAISPGLVTDTQYF. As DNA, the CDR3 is TGTGCCATCAGTCCGGGACTAGTTACAGATACGCAGTATTTT.

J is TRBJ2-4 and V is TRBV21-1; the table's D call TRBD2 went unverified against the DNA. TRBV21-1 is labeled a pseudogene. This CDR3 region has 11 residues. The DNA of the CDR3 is TGTGCCAGCAGCATGAGGCGGATTCAGTACTTC. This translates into CASSMRRIQYF.

The CDR3 DNA is TGTGCCAGCAGTGAAAGAGTGCGGGGGGTAAGCACAGATACGCAGTATTTT. Amino acids: CASSERVRGVSTDTQYF. V usage is TRBV6-1 and J usage is TRBJ2-3; 8 positions match TRBD2. The length of the CDR3 is 17 residues. The V gene end was trimmed by 2 bases and the J gene end by 0 bases; junction bases not matched to a gene: 7. CDR1 is MNHNS, CDR2 SASEGT, per germline.

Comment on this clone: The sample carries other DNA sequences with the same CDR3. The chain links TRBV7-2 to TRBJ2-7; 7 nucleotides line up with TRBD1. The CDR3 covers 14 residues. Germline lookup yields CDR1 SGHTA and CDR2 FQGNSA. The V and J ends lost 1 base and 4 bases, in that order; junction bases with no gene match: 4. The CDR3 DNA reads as TGTGCCAGCAGCTTAGACAGGGGTTCGTACGAGCAGTACTTC. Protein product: CASSLDRGSYEQYF.

CDR3 nucleotides: TGTGCCAGCAGTTCGCCCCAGATTATCACCGGGGAGCTGTTTTTT. Protein sequence: CASSSPQIITGELFF. The rearrangement links TRBV28 to TRBJ2-2; no clear D gene. Germline CDR1 and CDR2: MDHEN and SYDVKM. The CDR3 contains 15 residues. Between the trimmed V and J ends, which lost 4 bases and 4 bases, there was a span of 13 bases. The full variable domain, with the rest looked up from reference TRBV28 and TRBJ2-2, is DVKVTQSSRYLVKRTGEKVFLECVQDMDHENMFWYRQDPGLGLRLIYFSYDVKMKEKGDIPEGYSVSREKKERFSLILESASTNQTSMYLCASSSPQIITGELFFGEGSRLTVL.

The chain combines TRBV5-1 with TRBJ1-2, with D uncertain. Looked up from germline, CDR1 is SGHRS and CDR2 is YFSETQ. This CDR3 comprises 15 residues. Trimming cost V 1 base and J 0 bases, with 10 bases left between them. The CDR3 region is CASSLRPDSNYGYTF. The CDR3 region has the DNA TGCGCCAGCAGCTTGAGGCCAGATTCTAACTATGGCTACACCTTC.

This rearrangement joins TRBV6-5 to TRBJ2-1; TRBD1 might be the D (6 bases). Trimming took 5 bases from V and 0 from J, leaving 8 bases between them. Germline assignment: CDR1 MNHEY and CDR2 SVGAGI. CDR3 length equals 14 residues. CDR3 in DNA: TGTGCCAGCAGTAGGGGGAACTCCTACAATGAGCAGTTCTTC. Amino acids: CASSRGNSYNEQFF.

The CDR3 reads CATSREKTRTASGNTIYF. The CDR3 nucleotides read TGTGCCACCAGCAGAGAAAAGACCCGGACGGCCTCTGGAAACACCATATATTTT. The V and J genes are TRBV15 and TRBJ1-3; D remains unclear. CDR3 length: 18 amino acids. Germline V lookup: CDR1 LNHNV, CDR2 YYDKDF (reference sequence). V shed 0 bases and J shed 0 bases, with 15 bases lying between them.

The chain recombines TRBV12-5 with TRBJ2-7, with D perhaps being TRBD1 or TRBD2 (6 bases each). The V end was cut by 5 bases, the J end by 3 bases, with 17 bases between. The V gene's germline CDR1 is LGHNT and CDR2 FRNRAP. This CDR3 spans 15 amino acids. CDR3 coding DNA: TGTGCTAGTGGTCGGGGGCGGACAGTTCACTACGAGCAGTACTTC. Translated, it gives CASGRGRTVHYEQYF.

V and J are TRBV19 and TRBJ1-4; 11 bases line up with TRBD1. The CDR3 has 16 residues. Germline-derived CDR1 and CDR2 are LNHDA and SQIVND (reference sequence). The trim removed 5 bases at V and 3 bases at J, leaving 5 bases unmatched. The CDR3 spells CASSVGTGGSNEKLFF. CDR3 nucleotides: TGTGCCAGTAGTGTCGGGACAGGGGGTTCTAATGAAAAACTGTTTTTT.

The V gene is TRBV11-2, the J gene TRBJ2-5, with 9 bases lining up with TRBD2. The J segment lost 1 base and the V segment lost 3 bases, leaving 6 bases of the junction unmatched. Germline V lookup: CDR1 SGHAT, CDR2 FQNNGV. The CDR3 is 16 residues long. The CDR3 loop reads CASSLGWRGGQETQYF. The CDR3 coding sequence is TGTGCCAGCAGCTTGGGCTGGCGGGGGGGCCAAGAGACCCAGTACTTC.

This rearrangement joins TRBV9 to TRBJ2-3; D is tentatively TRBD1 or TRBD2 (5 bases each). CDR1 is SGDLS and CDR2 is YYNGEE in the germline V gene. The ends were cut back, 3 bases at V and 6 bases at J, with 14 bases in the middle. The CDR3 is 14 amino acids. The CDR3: CASSAGPAQDTQYF. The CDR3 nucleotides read TGTGCCAGCAGCGCGGGACCGGCGCAGGATACGCAGTATTTT.

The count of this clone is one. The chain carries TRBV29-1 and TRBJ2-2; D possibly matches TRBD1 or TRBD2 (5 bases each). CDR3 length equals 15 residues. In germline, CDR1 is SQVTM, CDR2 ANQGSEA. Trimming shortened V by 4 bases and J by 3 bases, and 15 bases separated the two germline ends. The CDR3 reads CSVVFGASYTGELFF. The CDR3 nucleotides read TGCAGCGTTGTTTTCGGGGCGTCGTACACCGGGGAGCTGTTTTTT.